A single sample gave rise to the 2 T cell receptor beta chains below, sequenced in a study of shared clonotypes between healthy human individuals. Sequenced by immunoSEQ multiplex PCR; TCRdb stores in-frame clones only, minus some. The sample has 450,000 to 600,000 clones, about 80% seen once. The specimen sequenced was PBMCs. The receptor source for this set is a middle-aged woman in good health. Some clones in this sample may be carry-over from other donors' samples.

V and J are TRBV2 and TRBJ2-3; 11 bases are shared with TRBD2. This CDR3 has 12 residues. Germline assignment: CDR1 SNHLY and CDR2 FYNNEI. With V trimmed by 6 bases and J by 10 bases, 3 bases remained unmatched. The CDR3 region has the DNA TGTGCCAGCAGGGAGACTAGCGGGGCGCAGTATTTT. Translation gives CASRETSGAQYF.

The chain is built from TRBV2 and TRBJ2-7; weak D call: TRBD1 (6 bases). V gave up 1 base and J gave up 2 bases, with 12 bases separating them. CDR1 and CDR2 from the germline V gene are SNHLY and FYNNEI. This CDR3 is built from 15 residues. The CDR3 region has the DNA TGTGCCAGCAGTGAAGGGGGCAGGGGTCCCTACGAGCAGTACTTC. Its protein product is CASSEGGRGPYEQYF.